A single sample gave rise to the 4 T cell receptor beta chains below, sequenced in a study of shared clonotypes between healthy human individuals. The repertoire was sequenced with immunoSEQ multiplex PCR; TCRdb's copy has only in-frame clones and lacks some. The sample shows 640,000 or so clones, approximately 79% of them seen only once. The sequenced sample was memory CD4+ T cells sorted from blood. Subset meaning: CD45RA-negative fraction. These receptors came from a woman younger than 45 in good health.

The chain joins TRBV5-4 to TRBJ1-5; 9 bases are a match to TRBD1. Germline V CDR1 and CDR2: SGHNT, YYREEE (reference sequence). V was pared by 0 bases and J by 2 bases, with 3 bases of the junction left unmatched. The CDR3 runs to 16 residues. CDR3 amino acids: CASSLVRTGGNQPQHF. For the CDR3, the DNA is TGTGCCAGCAGCTTGGTAAGGACAGGGGGCAATCAGCCCCAGCATTTT.

The genes are TRBV7-2 and TRBJ2-2; possibly TRBD2 for D (5 bases). CDR3 length: 13 residues. The V gene's germline CDR1 is SGHTA and CDR2 FQGNSA. The germline V and J ends were trimmed by 7 bases and 5 bases, with 11 bases remaining between them. The CDR3 sequence: CASTKPGTGELFF. The CDR3 coding sequence is TGTGCCAGCACCAAACCGGGGACCGGGGAGCTGTTTTTT.

The rearrangement uses TRBV6-1 and TRBJ2-7; D is perhaps TRBD1 (5 bases). Trimming removed 6 bases at V and 0 bases at J, with 15 bases between. CDR3 size: 15 residues. Germline V CDR1 and CDR2: MNHNS, SASEGT. CDR3 DNA: TGTGCCAGCAGACCCGACCTTGGGGCCTCCTACGAGCAGTACTTC. Translation: CASRPDLGASYEQYF.

The chain links TRBV5-6 to TRBJ2-5, with a tentative D call TRBD2 (5 bases). The germline V and J ends were trimmed by 4 bases and 5 bases, with 12 bases remaining between them. Germline V gene lookup returns CDR1 SGHDT and CDR2 YYEEEE. The CDR3 runs to 13 residues. The CDR3 DNA is TGTGCCAGCAGCGTGAGGGTGGGGGAGACCCAGTACTTC. It yields the protein CASSVRVGETQYF. The full variable domain, completed using reference TRBV5-6 and TRBJ2-5, is DAGVTQSPTHLIKTRGQQVTLRCSPKSGHDTVSWYQQALGQGPQFIFQYYEEEERQRGNFPDRFSGHQFPNYSSELNVNALLLGDSALYLCASSVRVGETQYFGPGTRLLVL.